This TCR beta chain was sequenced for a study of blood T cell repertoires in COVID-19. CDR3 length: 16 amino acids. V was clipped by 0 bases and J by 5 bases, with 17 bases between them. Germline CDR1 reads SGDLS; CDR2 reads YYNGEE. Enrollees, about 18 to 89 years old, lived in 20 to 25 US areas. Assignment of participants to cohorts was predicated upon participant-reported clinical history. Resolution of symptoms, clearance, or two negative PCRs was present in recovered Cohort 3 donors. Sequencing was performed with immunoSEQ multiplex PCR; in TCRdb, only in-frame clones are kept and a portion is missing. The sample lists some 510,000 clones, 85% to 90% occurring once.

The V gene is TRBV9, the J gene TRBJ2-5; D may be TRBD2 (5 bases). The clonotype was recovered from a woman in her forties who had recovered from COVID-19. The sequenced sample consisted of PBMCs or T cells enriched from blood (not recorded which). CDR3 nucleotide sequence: TGTGCCAGCAGCGTAGAAGAAGGAGGAGGTGGGGAGACCCAGTACTTC. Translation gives CASSVEEGGGGETQYF.